This T cell receptor (beta chain) emerged from a study of cytomegalovirus exposure and HLA in healthy donors. The CDR3 totals 20 residues. V shed 4 bases and J shed 3 bases, with 30 bases lying between them. The V gene's germline CDR1 is SGHRS and CDR2 YFSETQ. It was with 60 Vbeta and 13 Jbeta primers that the PCR ran. The repertoire was sequenced with immunoSEQ multiplex PCR; TCRdb's copy has only in-frame clones and lacks some. Among 100,000 to 150,000 clones listed, 60% to 85% were seen once. This sequence joins TRBV5-1 and TRBJ2-3; D is undetermined. The TCR comes from a woman aged 40 to 50 in good health and CMV-seronegative. The sample comprised PBMCs. The CDR3 spells CASSPEKPELANPPTDTQYF. The CDR3 nucleotides read TGCGCCAGCAGCCCGGAGAAGCCCGAGTTGGCAAACCCTCCGACAGATACGCAGTATTTT.